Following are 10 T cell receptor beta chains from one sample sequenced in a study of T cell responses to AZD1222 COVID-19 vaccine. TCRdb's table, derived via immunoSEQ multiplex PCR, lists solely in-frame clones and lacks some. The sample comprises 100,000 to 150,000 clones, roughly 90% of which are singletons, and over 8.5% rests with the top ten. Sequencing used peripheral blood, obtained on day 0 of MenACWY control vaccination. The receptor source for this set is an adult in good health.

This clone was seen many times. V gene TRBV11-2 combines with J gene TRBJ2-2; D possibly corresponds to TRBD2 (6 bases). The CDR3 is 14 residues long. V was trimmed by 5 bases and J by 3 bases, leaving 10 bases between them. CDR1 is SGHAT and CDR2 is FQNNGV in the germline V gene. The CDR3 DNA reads TGTGCCAGCAGCCCTCGGGGGTACACCGGGGAGCTGTTTTTT. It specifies CASSPRGYTGELFF.

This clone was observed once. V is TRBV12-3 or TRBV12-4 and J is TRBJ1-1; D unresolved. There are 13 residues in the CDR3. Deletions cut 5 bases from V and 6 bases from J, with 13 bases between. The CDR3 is CASSVGPGAEAFF. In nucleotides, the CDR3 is TGTGCCAGCAGTGTAGGCCCGGGCGCTGAAGCTTTCTTT.

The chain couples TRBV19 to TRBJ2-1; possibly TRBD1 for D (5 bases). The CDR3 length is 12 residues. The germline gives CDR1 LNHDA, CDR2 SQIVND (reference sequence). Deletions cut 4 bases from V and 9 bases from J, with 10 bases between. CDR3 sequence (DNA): TGTGCCAGTAGTACAGGGTTGACTGAGCAGTTCTTC. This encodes CASSTGLTEQFF.

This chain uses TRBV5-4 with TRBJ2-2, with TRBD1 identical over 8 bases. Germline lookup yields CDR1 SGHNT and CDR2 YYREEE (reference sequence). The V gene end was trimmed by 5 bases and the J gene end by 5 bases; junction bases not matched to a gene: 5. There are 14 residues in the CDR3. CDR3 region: CASRKDRATGELFF. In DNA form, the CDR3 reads TGTGCCAGCAGGAAGGACAGGGCGACCGGGGAGCTGTTTTTT.

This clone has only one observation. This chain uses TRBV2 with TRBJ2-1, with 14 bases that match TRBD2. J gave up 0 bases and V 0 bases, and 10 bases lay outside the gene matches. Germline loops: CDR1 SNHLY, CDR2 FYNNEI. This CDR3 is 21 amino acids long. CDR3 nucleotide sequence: TGTGCCAGCAGTGAAGCCCTTGGGACTAGCGGGAGTCGAAACTCCTACAATGAGCAGTTCTTC. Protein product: CASSEALGTSGSRNSYNEQFF.

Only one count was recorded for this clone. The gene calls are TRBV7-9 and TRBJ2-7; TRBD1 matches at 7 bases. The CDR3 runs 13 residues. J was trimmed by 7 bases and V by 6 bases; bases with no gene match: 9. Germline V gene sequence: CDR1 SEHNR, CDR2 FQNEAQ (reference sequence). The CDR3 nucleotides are TGTGCCAGCAGTCCTGGGACAGCTACGGAGCAGTACTTC. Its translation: CASSPGTATEQYF.

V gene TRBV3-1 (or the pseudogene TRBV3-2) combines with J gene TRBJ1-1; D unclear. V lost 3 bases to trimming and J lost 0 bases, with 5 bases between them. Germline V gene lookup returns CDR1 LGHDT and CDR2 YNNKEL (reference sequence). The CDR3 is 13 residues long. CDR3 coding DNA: TGTGCCAGCAGCCAGGGGATGAACACTGAAGCTTTCTTT. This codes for CASSQGMNTEAFF.

The CDR3 loop is CATTEGGAPGELFF. The CDR3 DNA sequence: TGTGCCACCACGGAAGGGGGCGCACCCGGGGAGCTGTTTTTT. V and J are TRBV24-1 and TRBJ2-2, with 7 nucleotides matching TRBD1. The CDR3 extends over 14 amino acids. Looked up from germline, CDR1 is KGHDR and CDR2 is SFDVKD. Trimming cost V 8 bases and J 6 bases; bases outside gene matches: 8.

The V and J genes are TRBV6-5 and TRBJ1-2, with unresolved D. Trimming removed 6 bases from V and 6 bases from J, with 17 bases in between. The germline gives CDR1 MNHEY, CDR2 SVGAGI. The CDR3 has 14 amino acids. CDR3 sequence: CASRKEGGANGYTF. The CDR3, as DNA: TGTGCCAGCAGGAAGGAAGGAGGAGCTAATGGCTACACCTTC.

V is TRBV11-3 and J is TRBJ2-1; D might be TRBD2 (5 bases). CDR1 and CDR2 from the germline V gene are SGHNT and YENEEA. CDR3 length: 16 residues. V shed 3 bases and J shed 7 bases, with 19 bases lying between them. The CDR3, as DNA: TGTGCCAGCAGCTTCTTCTCGGGAAAAGGTTGGAATGAGCAGTTCTTC. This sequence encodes CASSFFSGKGWNEQFF. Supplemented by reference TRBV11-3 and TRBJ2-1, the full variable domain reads EAGVVQSPRYKIIEKKQPVAFWCNPISGHNTLYWYLQNLGQGPELLIRYENEEAVDDSQLPKDRFSAERLKGVDSTLKIQPAELGDSAVYLCASSFFSGKGWNEQFFGPGTRLTVL.